Below, 4 T cell receptor beta chains from the same sample are listed, as sequenced in a study of human T cells and chemical hapten exposure. TCRdb itself ran the RACE reads through MiXCR, one entry per CDR3 protein. The sample carries roughly 130,000 distinct CDR3 sequences, about 8.2% recorded once. The sample's time point: healthy volunteer bleed at 2 weeks. Total RNA was isolated from whole blood that had not been fractionated. The sequenced sample consisted of whole blood. These TCRs come from a male donor in good health. Some clones in this sample may be carry-over from other donors' samples.

This sequence joins TRBV27 and TRBJ2-7; D uncertain. CDR1 is MNHEY, CDR2 SMNVEV, per germline (reference sequence). The CDR3 loop spans 14 amino acids. Trimming left V 5 bases short and J 5 bases short, with 16 bases between. The DNA for the CDR3 is TGTGCCAGCAGTGCATTACAGATTTCCCACGAGCAGTACTTC. Protein: CASSALQISHEQYF.

This rearrangement joins TRBV20-1 to TRBJ2-1; 7 nucleotides match TRBD1. Germline V gene lookup returns CDR1 DFQATT and CDR2 SNEGSKA (reference sequence). There are 14 residues in the CDR3. The J segment lost 0 bases and the V segment lost 6 bases, leaving 5 bases of the junction unmatched. CDR3: CSAWTGSSYNEQFF. The DNA of the CDR3 is TGCAGTGCGTGGACAGGAAGCTCCTACAATGAGCAGTTCTTC.

This chain links TRBV5-6 with TRBJ2-2, with D unclear. CDR1 is SGHDT and CDR2 is YYEEEE in the germline V gene. This CDR3 spans 14 amino acids. V shed 2 bases and J shed 1 base, with 6 bases lying between them. The CDR3 sequence is CASSLMLNTGELFF. The DNA of the CDR3 is TGTGCCAGCAGCTTAATGCTGAACACCGGGGAGCTGTTTTTT.

This clonotype was detected ten times or more. This chain connects TRBV7-2 to TRBJ2-7; D gene uncertain. Trimming removed 2 bases from V and 0 bases from J, with 11 bases in between. The CDR3 sequence is 15 residues long. Germline CDR1 SGHTA, CDR2 FQGNSA. The CDR3 is CASSLSGPSSYEQYF. In DNA, the CDR3 is TGTGCCAGCAGCTTATCCGGACCCAGCTCCTACGAGCAGTACTTC.